This TCR beta chain was recorded in a study of T cells in Graves' hyperthyroidism and ophthalmopathy. Study results and caveats: Researchers found most expanded thyroid clonotypes above 0.001 in blood as well.

As regards this clonotype: Antigen unknown.

TCR beta CDR3 region amplification was performed from RNA transcripts. Carried out on the TCR CDR3, a first-round RT-PCR used the HTBI primer set. TCRdb ran MiXCR on the multiplex PCR reads and lists one entry per CDR3 protein. Of about 760,000 distinct CDR3 sequences in the sample, about 35% were seen once. Stability of Graves' hyperthyroidism was defined as absent ophthalmopathy progression within 18 months. Patients aged 18 to 65 had newly diagnosed hyperthyroidism lasting under 2 months. CDR1 is ENHRY, CDR2 SYGVKD, per germline. J gave up 4 bases and V 6 bases, and 4 bases lay outside the gene matches. The CDR3 runs 14 residues.

The chain uses TRBV10-3 and TRBJ1-1, with 11 bases lining up with TRBD1. The sequenced sample was blood. The TCR comes from a woman in her 40s with Graves' hyperthyroidism. CDR3 protein: CAIREGTGGTEAFF. The CDR3, as DNA: TGTGCCATCAGGGAGGGGACAGGGGGCACTGAAGCTTTCTTT.